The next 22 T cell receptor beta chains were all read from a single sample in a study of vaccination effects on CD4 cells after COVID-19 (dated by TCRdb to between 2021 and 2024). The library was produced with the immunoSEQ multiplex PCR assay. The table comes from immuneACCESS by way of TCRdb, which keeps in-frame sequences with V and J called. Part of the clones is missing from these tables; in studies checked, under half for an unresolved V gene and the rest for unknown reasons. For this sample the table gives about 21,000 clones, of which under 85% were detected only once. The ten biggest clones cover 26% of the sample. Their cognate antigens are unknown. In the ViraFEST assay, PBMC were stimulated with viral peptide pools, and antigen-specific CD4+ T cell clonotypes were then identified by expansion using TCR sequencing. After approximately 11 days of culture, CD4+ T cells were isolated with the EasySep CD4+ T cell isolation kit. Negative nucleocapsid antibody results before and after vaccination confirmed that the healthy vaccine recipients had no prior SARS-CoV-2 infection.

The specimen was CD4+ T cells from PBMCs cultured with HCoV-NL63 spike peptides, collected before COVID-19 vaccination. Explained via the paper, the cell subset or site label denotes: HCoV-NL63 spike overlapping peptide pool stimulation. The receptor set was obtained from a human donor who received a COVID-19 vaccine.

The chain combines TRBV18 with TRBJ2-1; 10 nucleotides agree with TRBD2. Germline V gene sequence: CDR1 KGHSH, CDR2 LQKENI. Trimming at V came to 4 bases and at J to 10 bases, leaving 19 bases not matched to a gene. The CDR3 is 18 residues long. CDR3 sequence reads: CASSQGKEAGGPSGEQFF. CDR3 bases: TGTGCCAGCTCACAGGGGAAGGAAGCGGGGGGGCCATCAGGCGAGCAGTTCTTC. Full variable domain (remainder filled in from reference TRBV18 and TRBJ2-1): NAGVMQNPRHLVRRRGQEARLRCSPMKGHSHVYWYRQLPEEGLKFMVYLQKENIIDESGMPKERFSAEFPKEGPSILRIQQVVRGDSAAYFCASSQGKEAGGPSGEQFFGPGTRLTVL.

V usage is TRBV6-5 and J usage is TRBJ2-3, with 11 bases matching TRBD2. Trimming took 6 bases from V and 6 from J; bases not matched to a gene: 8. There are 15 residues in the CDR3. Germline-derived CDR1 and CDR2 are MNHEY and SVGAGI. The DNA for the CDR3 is TGTGCCAGCAGAGACTTAGCGGGGGGGCGGGATACGCAGTATTTT. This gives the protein CASRDLAGGRDTQYF.

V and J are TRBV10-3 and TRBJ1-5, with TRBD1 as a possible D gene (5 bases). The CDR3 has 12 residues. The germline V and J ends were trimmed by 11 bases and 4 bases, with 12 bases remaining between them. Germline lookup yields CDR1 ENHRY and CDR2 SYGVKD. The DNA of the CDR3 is TGTGCCGTGGGGGTGGGGAATCAGCCCCAGCATTTT. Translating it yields CAVGVGNQPQHF.

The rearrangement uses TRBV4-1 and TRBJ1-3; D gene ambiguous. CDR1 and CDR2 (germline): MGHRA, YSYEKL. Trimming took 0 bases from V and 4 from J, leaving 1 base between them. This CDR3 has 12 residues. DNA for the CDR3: TGCGCCAGCAGCCAAGAGGGAAACACCATATATTTT. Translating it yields CASSQEGNTIYF.

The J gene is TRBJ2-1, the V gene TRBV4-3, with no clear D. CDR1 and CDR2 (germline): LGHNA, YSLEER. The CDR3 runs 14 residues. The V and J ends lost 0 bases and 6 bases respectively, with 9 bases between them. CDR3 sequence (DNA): TGCGCCAGCAGCCAAGATCCTACGAGCAATGAGCAGTTCTTC. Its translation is CASSQDPTSNEQFF.

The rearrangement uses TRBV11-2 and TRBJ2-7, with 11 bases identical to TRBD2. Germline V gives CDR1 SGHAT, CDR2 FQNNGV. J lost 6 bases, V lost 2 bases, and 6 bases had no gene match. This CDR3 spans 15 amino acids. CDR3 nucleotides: TGTGCCAGCAGCTTACTGACTAGCGGGATTAGCGAGCAGTACTTC. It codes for CASSLLTSGISEQYF.

The CDR3 bases are TGCGCCAGCAGCTTCTTTGGTCATCATTCGACAGTCAAAGAGACCCAGTACTTC. Residues: CASSFFGHHSTVKETQYF. V usage is TRBV5-1 and J usage is TRBJ2-5; D possibly corresponds to TRBD1 (5 bases). V dropped 2 bases and J dropped 3 bases, with 23 bases sitting between them. Germline CDR1 SGHRS, CDR2 YFSETQ. The CDR3 is 18 residues long.

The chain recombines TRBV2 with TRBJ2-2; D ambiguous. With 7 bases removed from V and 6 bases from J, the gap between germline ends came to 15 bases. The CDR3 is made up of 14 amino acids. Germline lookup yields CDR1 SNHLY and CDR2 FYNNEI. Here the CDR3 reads CASTLRRSSGELFF. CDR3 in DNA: TGTGCCAGCACCCTCAGGAGATCATCCGGGGAGCTGTTTTTT.

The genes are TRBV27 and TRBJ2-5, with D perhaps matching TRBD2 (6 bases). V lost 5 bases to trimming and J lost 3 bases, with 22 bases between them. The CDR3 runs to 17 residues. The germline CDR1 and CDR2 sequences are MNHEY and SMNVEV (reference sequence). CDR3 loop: CASSGEIAETPKETQYF. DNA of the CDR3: TGTGCCAGCAGTGGTGAAATAGCGGAAACGCCTAAAGAGACCCAGTACTTC.

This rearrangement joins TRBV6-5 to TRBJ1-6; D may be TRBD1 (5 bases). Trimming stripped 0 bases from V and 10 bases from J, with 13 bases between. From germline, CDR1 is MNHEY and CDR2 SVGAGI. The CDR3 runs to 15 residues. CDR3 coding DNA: TGTGCCAGCAGTTACTCTGGCCAGTGGGGCTCACCCCTCCACTTT. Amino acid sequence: CASSYSGQWGSPLHF.

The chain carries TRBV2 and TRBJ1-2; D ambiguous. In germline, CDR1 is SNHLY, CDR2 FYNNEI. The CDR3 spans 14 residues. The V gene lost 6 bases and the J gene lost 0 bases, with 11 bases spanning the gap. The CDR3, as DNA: TGTGCCAGCAGGGTGCCGGAAGCTAACTATGGCTACACCTTC. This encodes CASRVPEANYGYTF. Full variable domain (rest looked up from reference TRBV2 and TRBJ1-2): EPEVTQTPSHQVTQMGQEVILRCVPISNHLYFYWYRQILGQKVEFLVSFYNNEISEKSEIFDDQFSVERPDGSNFTLKIRSTKLEDSAMYFCASRVPEANYGYTFGSGTRLTVV.

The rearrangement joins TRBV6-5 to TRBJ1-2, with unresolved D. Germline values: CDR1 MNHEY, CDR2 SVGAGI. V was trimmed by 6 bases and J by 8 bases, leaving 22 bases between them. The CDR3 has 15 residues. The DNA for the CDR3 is TGTGCCAGCAGGGATTGGACGGACCTATTCTGGGGCTACACCTTC. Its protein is CASRDWTDLFWGYTF.

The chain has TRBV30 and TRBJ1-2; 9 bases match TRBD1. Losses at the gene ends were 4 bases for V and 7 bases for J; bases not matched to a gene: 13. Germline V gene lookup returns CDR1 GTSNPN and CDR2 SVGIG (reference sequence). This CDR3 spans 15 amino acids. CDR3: CAWKSGHRGRGGYTF. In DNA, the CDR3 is TGTGCCTGGAAGAGTGGGCACAGGGGGCGCGGTGGCTACACCTTC.

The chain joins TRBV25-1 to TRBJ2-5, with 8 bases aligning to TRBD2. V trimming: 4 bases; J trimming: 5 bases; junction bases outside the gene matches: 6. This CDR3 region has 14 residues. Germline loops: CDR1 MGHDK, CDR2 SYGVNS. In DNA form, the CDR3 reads TGTGCCAGCAGTGTACTAGCGGCCGGGGAGACCCAGTACTTC. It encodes CASSVLAAGETQYF.

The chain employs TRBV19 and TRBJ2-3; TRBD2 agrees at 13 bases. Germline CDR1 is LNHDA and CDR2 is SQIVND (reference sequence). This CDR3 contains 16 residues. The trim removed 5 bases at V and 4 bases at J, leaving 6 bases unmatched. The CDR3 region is CASSPLAGGLADTQYF. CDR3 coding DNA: TGTGCCAGTAGTCCACTAGCGGGGGGGCTCGCAGATACGCAGTATTTT.

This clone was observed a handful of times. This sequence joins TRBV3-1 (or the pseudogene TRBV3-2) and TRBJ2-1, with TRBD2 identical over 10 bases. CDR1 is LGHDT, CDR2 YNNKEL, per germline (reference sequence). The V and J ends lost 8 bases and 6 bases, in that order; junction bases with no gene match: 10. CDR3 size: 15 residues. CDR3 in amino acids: CASGGLAGVGNEQFF. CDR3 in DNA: TGTGCCAGCGGAGGGCTAGCGGGAGTGGGCAATGAGCAGTTCTTC.

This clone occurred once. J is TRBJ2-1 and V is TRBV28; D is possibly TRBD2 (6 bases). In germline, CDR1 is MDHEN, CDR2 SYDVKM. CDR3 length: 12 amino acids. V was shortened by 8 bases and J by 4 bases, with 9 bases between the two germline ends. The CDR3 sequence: CASGGPYNEQFF. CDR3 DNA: TGTGCCAGCGGAGGGCCGTACAATGAGCAGTTCTTC.

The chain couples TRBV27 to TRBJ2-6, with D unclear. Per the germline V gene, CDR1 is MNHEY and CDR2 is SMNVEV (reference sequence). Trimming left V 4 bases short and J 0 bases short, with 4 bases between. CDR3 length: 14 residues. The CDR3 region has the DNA TGTGCCAGCAGTTCGTTCTCTGGGGCCAACGTCCTGACTTTC. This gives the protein CASSSFSGANVLTF. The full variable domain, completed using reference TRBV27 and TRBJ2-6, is EAQVTQNPRYLITVTGKKLTVTCSQNMNHEYMSWYRQDPGLGLRQIYYSMNVEVTDKGDVPEGYKVSRKEKRNFPLILESPSPNQTSLYFCASSSFSGANVLTFGAGSRLTVL.

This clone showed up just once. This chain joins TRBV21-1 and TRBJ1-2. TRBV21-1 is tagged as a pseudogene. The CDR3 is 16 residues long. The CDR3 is CASILQSRVGNYGYTF. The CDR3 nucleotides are TGTGCCAGCATCTTACAAAGTAGGGTAGGGAACTATGGCTACACCTTC.

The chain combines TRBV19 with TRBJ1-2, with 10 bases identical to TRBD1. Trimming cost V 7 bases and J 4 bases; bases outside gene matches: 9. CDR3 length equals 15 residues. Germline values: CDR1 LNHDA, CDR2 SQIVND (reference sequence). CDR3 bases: TGTGCCAGTAAAAGTCCGGACAGGGGGTTCTATGGCTACACCTTC. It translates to CASKSPDRGFYGYTF.

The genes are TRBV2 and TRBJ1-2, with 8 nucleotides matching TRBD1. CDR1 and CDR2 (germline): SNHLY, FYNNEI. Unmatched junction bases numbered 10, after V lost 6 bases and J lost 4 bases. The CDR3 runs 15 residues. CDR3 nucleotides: TGTGCCAGCAGGCCAGACAGGGGAGGAGGCTATGGCTACACCTTC. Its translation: CASRPDRGGGYGYTF.

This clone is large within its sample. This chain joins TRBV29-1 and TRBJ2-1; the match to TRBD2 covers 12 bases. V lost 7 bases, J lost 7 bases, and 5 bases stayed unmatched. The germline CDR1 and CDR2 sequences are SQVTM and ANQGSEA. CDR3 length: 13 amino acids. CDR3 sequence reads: CSGLGLAGNEQFF. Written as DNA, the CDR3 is TGCAGCGGTTTAGGACTAGCGGGGAATGAGCAGTTCTTC.